A single sample gave rise to the 6 T cell receptor beta chains below, sequenced in a study of blood T cell repertoires in COVID-19. Produced via immunoSEQ multiplex PCR; TCRdb's table is partial and in-frame only. The table lists about 250,000 clones, about 91% of them singletons. The specimen sequenced was peripheral blood. These receptors were obtained from an elderly man with acute or convalescent COVID-19.

The chain employs TRBV7-8 and TRBJ2-7; D gene ambiguous. The V and J ends lost 8 bases and 3 bases respectively, with 5 bases between them. The germline gives CDR1 SGHVS, CDR2 FQNEAQ. CDR3 size: 10 residues. The CDR3, as DNA: TGTGCCAGCGGCAACTACGAGCAGTACTTC. It translates to CASGNYEQYF.

This chain connects TRBV7-2 to TRBJ1-5; D ambiguous. V was shortened by 3 bases and J by 5 bases, with 8 bases between the two germline ends. This CDR3 spans 13 amino acids. Germline CDR1 SGHTA, CDR2 FQGNSA. The CDR3 DNA follows: TGTGCCAGCAGCTTCGACACGGATCAGCCCCAGCATTTT. Protein: CASSFDTDQPQHF.

The rearrangement uses TRBV18 and TRBJ1-2; D is unclear. The CDR3 runs to 15 residues. V lost 0 bases to trimming and J lost 4 bases, with 12 bases between them. Per the germline V gene, CDR1 is KGHSH and CDR2 is LQKENI. The CDR3 DNA sequence: TGTGCCAGCTCACCACCGGGAGGCTTCGGCTATGGCTACACCTTC. It specifies CASSPPGGFGYGYTF. Full variable domain (missing parts from reference TRBV18 and TRBJ1-2): NAGVMQNPRHLVRRRGQEARLRCSPMKGHSHVYWYRQLPEEGLKFMVYLQKENIIDESGMPKERFSAEFPKEGPSILRIQQVVRGDSAAYFCASSPPGGFGYGYTFGSGTRLTVV.

Points on this clone: Different DNA sequences within this sample yield the same CDR3. The DNA for the CDR3 is TGTGCCAGCAGCTTAGGTGGGCAGGGGGTAGAGACCCAGTACTTC. Protein product: CASSLGGQGVETQYF. The rearrangement joins TRBV7-2 to TRBJ2-5; TRBD1 agrees at 7 bases. Germline V gene sequence: CDR1 SGHTA, CDR2 FQGNSA. This CDR3 comprises 15 residues. V dropped 1 base and J dropped 4; count of bases not matched to a gene: 6.

This chain connects TRBV6-6 to TRBJ1-2; 7 nucleotides line up with TRBD1. CDR1 MNHNY and CDR2 SVGAGI come from the germline V gene (reference sequence). V was pared by 2 bases and J by 2 bases, with 8 bases of the junction left unmatched. The CDR3 extends over 16 amino acids. CDR3 protein: CASSYRPKQGNYGYTF. In DNA, the CDR3 is TGTGCCAGCAGTTACCGGCCGAAACAGGGGAACTATGGCTACACCTTC.

The V and J genes are TRBV6-5 and TRBJ2-5, with D perhaps matching TRBD1 (5 bases). This CDR3 has 13 residues. V lost 11 bases and J lost 2, with 15 bases in between. Per germline, CDR1 MNHEY and CDR2 SVGAGI. The CDR3 nucleotides are TGTGCCGTGTCCAGGGTTCATCAAGAGACCCAGTACTTC. Translated, it gives CAVSRVHQETQYF.